This T cell receptor (beta chain) was sequenced for a study of CXCR3-negative and CXCR3-positive naive CD8 T cells. As regards this clonotype: The antigen is unknown.

UMI labels and 5' RACE were used to prepare the TRB cDNA libraries. TCRdb reanalyzed the 5' RACE reads and collapses them to one entry per CDR3 protein, without DNA. The sample totals nearly 110,000 distinct CDR3 sequences; its top ten clones hold 0.35% to 0.4%. The V gene's germline CDR1 is SEHNR and CDR2 FQNEAQ (reference sequence). The CDR3 spans 14 residues. Study findings and constraints: Memory CD8+ T cell repertoires were far less diverse than both naive subsets. The TRBV-TRBJ usage of naive CXCR3-negative and CXCR3-positive cells was similar, but that of memory cells differed. Relative to CXCR3-negative naive cells, CXCR3-positive naive cells had more hydrophobic TRB CDR3s. Comparison of naive subsets found surface CD5 to be comparable, and TCR strength was inferred on the basis of TRB CDR3 properties.

The chain links TRBV7-9 to TRBJ1-2; there is no DNA to check the TCRdb D call of TRBD1. Sequencing input: naive CXCR3+ CD8+ T cells from blood. Subset noted: CD45RO-CCR7+CD27+CD95- naive CD8+ T cells expressing CXCR3 (TNR3+). The TCR originated in a human donor in good health. Some clones in this sample may be carry-over from other donors' samples. CDR3 in amino acids: CASSLIQEDYGYTF.